This entry lists 3 T cell receptor beta chains sequenced from one sample in a study of early T cells in non-severe SARS-CoV-2 infection. TCRdb ran MiXCR on the 5' RACE reads and lists one entry per CDR3 protein. The sample lists some 60,000 distinct CDR3 sequences; roughly 12% were seen once. The sequenced material came from whole blood. The origin of the receptors is an adult who was a healthcare worker with PCR-confirmed SARS-CoV-2 infection or an uninfected control (not recorded which).

The chain joins TRBV29-1 to TRBJ2-1, with 8 bases fitting TRBD2. V shed 6 bases, J shed 4 bases, and the junction held 14 bases outside the gene matches. Germline values: CDR1 SQVTM, CDR2 ANQGSEA. The CDR3 runs to 16 residues. DNA of the CDR3: TGCAGCGTAAATGGGGTAGCGGGAAAATCTTACAATGAGCAGTTCTTC. It is translated as CSVNGVAGKSYNEQFF.

The V gene is TRBV27, the J gene TRBJ2-7, with 9 bases lining up with TRBD1. Trimming at V came to 6 bases and at J to 3 bases, leaving 3 bases not matched to a gene. Looked up from germline, CDR1 is MNHEY and CDR2 is SMNVEV (reference sequence). The CDR3 totals 13 residues. Here the CDR3 DNA reads TGTGCCAGCAGCCGGGACAGGGACTACGAGCAGTACTTC. Encoded protein: CASSRDRDYEQYF.

This clonotype was seen more than once but under ten times. This chain uses TRBV6-1 with TRBJ2-7; the match to TRBD1 covers 9 bases. The CDR3 consists of 13 residues. The germline V gene encodes CDR1 MNHNS and CDR2 SASEGT. The trim removed 6 bases at V and 2 bases at J, leaving 2 bases unmatched. The CDR3 spells CASRGTGTYEQYF. The CDR3 nucleotides are TGTGCCAGCAGAGGGACAGGGACCTACGAGCAGTACTTC.